This T cell receptor (beta chain) emerged from a study of molecular identifiers for immune sequencing clone quantification. Whole-study findings and limits: Clonotypes topping 20 RNA copies carried over 98% of effector molecules but under 1% of naive ones.

Each CDR3 protein is one row after TCRdb ran MiXCR on the PCR reads. Of about 320,000 distinct CDR3 sequences detected, roughly 24% appear once; the ten largest clones hold roughly 0.7%. Turning to this clonotype: Antigen specificity is unknown. Compared with germline, one end of the junction differs, possibly owing to a read error.

CDR3 length: 18 residues. Germline assignment: CDR1 SGHDT and CDR2 YYEEEE. This chain uses TRBV5-6 with TRBJ1-5; tentative D call: TRBD1 (6 bases). The receptor was isolated from a human donor in good health. Some libraries in this study had Jurkat cell RNA spiked in. The sequenced material came from naive CD8+ T cells from blood, with Jurkat cell RNA spiked in. The subset here: FACS-sorted CD8+CD4-CCR7+CD45RA+ naive T cells. The CDR3, as DNA: TGTGCCAGCGGCTTGGCAGGGGATCGAGGATATAGTAATCAGCCCCAGCATTTT. Its translation: CASGLAGDRGYSNQPQHF.